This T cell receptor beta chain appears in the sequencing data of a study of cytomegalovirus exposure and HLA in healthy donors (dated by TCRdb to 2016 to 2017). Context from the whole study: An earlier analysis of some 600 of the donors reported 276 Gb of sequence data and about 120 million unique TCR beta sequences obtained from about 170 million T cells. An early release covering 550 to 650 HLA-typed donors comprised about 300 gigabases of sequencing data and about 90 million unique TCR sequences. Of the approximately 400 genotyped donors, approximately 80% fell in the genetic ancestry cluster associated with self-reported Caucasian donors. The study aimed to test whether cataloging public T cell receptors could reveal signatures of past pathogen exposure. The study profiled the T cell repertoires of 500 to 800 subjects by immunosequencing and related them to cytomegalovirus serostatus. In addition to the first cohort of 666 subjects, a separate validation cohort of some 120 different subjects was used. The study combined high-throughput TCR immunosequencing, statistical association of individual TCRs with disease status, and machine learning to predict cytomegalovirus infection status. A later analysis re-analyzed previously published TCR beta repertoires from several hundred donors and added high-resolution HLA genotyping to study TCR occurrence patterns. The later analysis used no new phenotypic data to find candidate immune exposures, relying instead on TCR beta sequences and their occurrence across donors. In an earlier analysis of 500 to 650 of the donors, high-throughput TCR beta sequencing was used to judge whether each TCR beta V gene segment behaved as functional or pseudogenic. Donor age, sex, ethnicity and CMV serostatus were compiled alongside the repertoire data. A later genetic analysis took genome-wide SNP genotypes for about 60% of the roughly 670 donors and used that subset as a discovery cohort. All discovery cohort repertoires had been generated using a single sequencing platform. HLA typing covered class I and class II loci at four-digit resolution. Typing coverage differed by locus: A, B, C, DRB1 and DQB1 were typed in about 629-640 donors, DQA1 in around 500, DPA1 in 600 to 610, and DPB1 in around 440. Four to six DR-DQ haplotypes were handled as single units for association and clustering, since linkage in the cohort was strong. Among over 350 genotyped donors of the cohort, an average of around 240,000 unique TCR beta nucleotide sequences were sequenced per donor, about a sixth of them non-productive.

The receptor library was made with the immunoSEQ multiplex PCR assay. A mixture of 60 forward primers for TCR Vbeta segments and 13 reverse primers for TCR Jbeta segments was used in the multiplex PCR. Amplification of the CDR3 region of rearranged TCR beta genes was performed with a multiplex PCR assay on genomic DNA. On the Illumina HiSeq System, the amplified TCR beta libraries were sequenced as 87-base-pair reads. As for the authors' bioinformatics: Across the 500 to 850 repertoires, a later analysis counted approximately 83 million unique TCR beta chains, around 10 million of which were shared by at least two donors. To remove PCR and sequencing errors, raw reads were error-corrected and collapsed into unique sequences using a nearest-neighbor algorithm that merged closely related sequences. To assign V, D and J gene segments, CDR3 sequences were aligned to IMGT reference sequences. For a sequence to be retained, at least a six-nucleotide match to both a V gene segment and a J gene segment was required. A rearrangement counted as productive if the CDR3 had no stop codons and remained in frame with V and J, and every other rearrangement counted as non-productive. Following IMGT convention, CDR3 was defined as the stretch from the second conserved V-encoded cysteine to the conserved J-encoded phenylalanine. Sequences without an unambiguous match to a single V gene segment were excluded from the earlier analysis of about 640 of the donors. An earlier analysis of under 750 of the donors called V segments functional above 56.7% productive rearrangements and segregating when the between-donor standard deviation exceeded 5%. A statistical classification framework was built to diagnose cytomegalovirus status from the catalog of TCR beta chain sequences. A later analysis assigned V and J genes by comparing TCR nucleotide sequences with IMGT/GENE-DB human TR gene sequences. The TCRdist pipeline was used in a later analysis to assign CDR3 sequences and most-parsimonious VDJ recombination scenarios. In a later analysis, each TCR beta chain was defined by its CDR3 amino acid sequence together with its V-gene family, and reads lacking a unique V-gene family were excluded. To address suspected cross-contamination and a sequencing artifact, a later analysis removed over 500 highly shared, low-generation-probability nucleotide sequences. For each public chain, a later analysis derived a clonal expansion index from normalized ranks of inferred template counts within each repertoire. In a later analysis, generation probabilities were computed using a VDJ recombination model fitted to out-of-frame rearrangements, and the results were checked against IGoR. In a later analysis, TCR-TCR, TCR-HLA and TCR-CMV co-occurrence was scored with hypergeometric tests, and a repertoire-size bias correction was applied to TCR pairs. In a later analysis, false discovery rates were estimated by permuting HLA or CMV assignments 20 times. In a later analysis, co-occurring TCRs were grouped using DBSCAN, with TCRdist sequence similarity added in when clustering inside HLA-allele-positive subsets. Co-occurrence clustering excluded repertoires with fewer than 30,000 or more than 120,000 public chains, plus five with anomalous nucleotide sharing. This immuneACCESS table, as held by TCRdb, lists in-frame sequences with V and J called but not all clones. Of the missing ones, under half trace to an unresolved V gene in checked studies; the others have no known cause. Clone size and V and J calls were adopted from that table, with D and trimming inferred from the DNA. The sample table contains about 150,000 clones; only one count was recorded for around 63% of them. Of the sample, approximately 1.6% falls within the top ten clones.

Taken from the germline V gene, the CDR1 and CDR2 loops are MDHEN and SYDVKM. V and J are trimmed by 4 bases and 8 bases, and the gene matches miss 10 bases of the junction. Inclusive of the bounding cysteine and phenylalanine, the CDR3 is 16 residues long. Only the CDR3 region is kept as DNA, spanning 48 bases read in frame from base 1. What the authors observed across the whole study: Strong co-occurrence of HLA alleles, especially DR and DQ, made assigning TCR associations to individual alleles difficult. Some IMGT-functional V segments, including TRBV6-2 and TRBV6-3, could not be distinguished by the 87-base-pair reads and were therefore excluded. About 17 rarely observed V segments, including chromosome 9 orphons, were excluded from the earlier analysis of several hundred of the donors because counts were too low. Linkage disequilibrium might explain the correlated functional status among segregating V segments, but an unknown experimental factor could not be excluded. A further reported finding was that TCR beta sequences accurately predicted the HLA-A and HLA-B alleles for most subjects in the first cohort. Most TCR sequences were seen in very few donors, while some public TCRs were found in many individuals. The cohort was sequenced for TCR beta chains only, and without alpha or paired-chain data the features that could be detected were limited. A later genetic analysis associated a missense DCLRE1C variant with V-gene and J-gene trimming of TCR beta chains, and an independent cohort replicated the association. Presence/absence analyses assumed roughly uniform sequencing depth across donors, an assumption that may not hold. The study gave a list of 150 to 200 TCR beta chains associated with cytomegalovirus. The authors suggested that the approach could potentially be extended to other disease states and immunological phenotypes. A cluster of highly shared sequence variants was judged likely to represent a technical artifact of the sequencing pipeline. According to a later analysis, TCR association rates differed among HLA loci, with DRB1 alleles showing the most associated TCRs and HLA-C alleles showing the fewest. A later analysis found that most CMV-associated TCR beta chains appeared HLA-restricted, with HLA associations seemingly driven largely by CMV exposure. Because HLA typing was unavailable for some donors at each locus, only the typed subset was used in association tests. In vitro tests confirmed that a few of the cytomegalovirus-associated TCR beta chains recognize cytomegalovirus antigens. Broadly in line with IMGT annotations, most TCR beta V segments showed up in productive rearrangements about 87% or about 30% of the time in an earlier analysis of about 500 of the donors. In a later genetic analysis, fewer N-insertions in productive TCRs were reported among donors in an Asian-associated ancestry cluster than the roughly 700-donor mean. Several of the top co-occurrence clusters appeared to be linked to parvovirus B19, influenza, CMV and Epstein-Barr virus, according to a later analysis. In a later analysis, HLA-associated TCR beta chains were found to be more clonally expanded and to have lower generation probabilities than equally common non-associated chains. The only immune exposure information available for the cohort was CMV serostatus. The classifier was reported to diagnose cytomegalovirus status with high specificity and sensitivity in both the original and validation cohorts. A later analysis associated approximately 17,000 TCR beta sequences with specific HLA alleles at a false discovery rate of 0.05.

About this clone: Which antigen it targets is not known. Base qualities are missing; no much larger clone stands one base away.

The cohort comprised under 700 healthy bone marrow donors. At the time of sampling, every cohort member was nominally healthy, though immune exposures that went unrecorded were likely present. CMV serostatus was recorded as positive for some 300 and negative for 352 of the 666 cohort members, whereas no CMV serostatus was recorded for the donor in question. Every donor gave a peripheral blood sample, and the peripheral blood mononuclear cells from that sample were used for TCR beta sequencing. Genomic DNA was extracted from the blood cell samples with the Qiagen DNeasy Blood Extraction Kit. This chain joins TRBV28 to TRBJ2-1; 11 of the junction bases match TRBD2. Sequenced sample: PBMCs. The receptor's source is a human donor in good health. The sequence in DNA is TGTGCCAGCAGTTCCCCGCTAGCGGGAGGTAGGGATGAGCAGTTCTTC. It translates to CASSSPLAGGRDEQFF.